The entry below gives a single T cell receptor beta chain sequence along with its context. No antigen is known for it. Per-base qualities were not stored, and no clone one base away is much larger. The data stem from a study of blood T cell repertoires in COVID-19 (dated by TCRdb to about 2020). About the full investigation: Samples covering the acute and convalescent phases of COVID-19 were provided by collaborators in the United States, Italy and Spain. The prospective study material was composed of cDNA or gDNA derived from T cells, B-cell-depleted T cells, or PBMCs. Deeply sampled blood TCRbeta repertoires from subjects exposed to, actively infected with, or recovered from COVID-19 were included in the dataset. The repertoires were made available in a free public database intended to serve as a resource for research on the immune response to SARS-CoV-2. The samples were drawn from two sources: the first 160 participants of the ongoing ImmuneRACE study, and over 1,000 subjects contributed by 6 global collaborators. Sample metadata almost always included a de-identified subject ID, COVID-19 status, age in years and sex. Where HLA class I and class II types were available, the types were taken from metadata supplied by the sample provider, not from assay-based typing. What the authors observed across the whole study: The amount of clinical and demographic metadata varied by source and participant and was provided uncurated.

Collaborating institutions collected whole blood in K2EDTA tubes following their own protocols. For TCRbeta analysis, collaborators shipped samples in one of three forms: frozen whole blood, isolated PBMCs, or DNA extracted from either of those sample types. For this chain, trimming is 1 base at the V end and 7 bases at the J end, and the number of junction bases without a gene match is 4. CDR1 SGHRS and CDR2 YFSETQ were looked up in the germline V gene. The CDR3 goes from the cysteine to the phenylalanine over 14 residues. Only the CDR3 part of the read is kept: 42 bases, read in frame from the first base. TCRbeta CDR3 regions were amplified from genomic DNA by means of the immunoSEQ Assay, a bias-controlled multiplex PCR. The original methods were these. Nucleated cell counts per sample were estimated from amplification of reference gene primers within the assay. Sequence reads were collapsed and filtered to measure the absolute abundance of every unique TCRbeta CDR3 rearrangement. For each sample, productive Simpson clonality was calculated as the square root of Simpson's diversity index across productive rearrangements. TCRdb provides this immuneACCESS table in a form limited to in-frame rearrangements. Some clones are lacking; in checked studies, under half of them reflect an unresolved V gene, and why the rest are absent is not known. That table is the source of V, J and clone size, and D and trimming were worked out from the DNA. Counted in this sample were roughly 190,000 clones; 70% to 90% of them appeared once. The ten largest account for 20% to 25% of the sample.

This receptor was taken from a man in his fifties or sixties with active or convalescent COVID-19. Sequencing input: peripheral blood. This chain joins TRBV5-1 to TRBJ2-1, with TRBD2 matching 8 junction bases. Here is the DNA: TGCGCCAGCAGCTTGATAGCGGGGAATAATGAGCAGTTCTTC. This yields the protein CASSLIAGNNEQFF.